This T cell receptor (beta chain) was captured in a study of early stage breast cancer tumors. The overall study: The ER+/PR+/HER2- tumors included roughly eight ductal and four lobular carcinomas.

V shed 3 bases and J 9 bases; nucleotides not matched to a gene: 8. Germline V gene sequence: CDR1 MNHEY, CDR2 SMNVEV (reference sequence). This CDR3 has 14 amino acids. The data were produced by immunoSEQ multiplex PCR, yet TCRdb's version contains in-frame clones alone and is incomplete. This repertoire shows tens of thousands of clones, around four fifths found once; its top ten account for roughly 3.2%. What was sequenced was blood. This rearrangement joins TRBV27 to TRBJ2-1; 7 bases map to TRBD2. The TCR was taken from a person between 60 and 70 years old with breast cancer. The CDR3 loop is CASSLWRETGEQFF. DNA of the CDR3: TGTGCCAGCAGTTTGTGGCGGGAGACGGGTGAGCAGTTCTTC.